Listed here are 21 T cell receptor beta chains from one sample, sequenced in a study of T cell responses to AZD1222 COVID-19 vaccine. Assay used: immunoSEQ multiplex PCR; TCRdb lists only in-frame clones, some missing. In the table there are approximately 130,000 clones, about 90% of which are singletons. Sequences were derived from peripheral blood, sampled on day 0 of AZD1222 vaccination. Source of these receptors: an adult in good health.

This clone occurred a few times. This chain connects TRBV7-8 to TRBJ1-5; D perhaps matches TRBD1 (5 bases). V was clipped by 2 bases and J by 2 bases, with 13 bases between them. Germline V CDR1 and CDR2: SGHVS, FQNEAQ. The CDR3 is 16 residues long. Written as DNA, the CDR3 is TGTGCCAGCAGCTTACAGGGCGAGCTCGGCAATCAGCCCCAGCATTTT. Translation: CASSLQGELGNQPQHF.

Only one count was recorded for this clone. This chain uses TRBV27 with TRBJ1-6; 8 bases align to TRBD1. After removal of 3 bases from V and 10 bases from J, the junction contained 2 bases not matched to a gene. The CDR3 loop spans 13 amino acids. CDR1 MNHEY and CDR2 SMNVEV come from the germline V gene (reference sequence). CDR3 in amino acids: CASSLDRVSPLHF. The CDR3 DNA reads as TGTGCCAGCAGTTTGGACAGGGTCTCACCCCTCCACTTT.

The CDR3 DNA reads TGTGCCAGCAGTCCCATCGGGGAGAGCGGCACAGATACGCAGTATTTT. Its protein product is CASSPIGESGTDTQYF. This chain connects TRBV27 to TRBJ2-3; perhaps TRBD2 as D (5 bases). The CDR3 extends over 16 amino acids. V lost 5 bases to trimming and J lost 1 base, with 16 bases between them. Germline V gene lookup returns CDR1 MNHEY and CDR2 SMNVEV (reference sequence).

J is TRBJ1-4 and V is TRBV5-1; no firm D call. CDR1 and CDR2 from the germline V gene are SGHRS and YFSETQ. The CDR3 covers 17 residues. V was cut by 4 bases and J by 0 bases, with 16 bases left in between. The CDR3 sequence: CASSRSLSGATNEKLFF. For the CDR3, the DNA is TGCGCCAGCAGCCGCTCCCTTTCCGGCGCAACTAATGAAAAACTGTTTTTT.

This chain connects TRBV19 to TRBJ1-5, with D possibly TRBD1 on 5 matching bases. Per germline, CDR1 LNHDA and CDR2 SQIVND (reference sequence). The CDR3 sequence is 12 residues long. The germline V and J ends were trimmed by 1 base and 10 bases, with 8 bases remaining between them. The CDR3, as DNA: TGTGCCAGTAGTATAGTCCAGGGTCCCCAGCATTTT. It yields the protein CASSIVQGPQHF.

The chain carries TRBV12-3 or TRBV12-4 and TRBJ1-2, with 8 bases lining up with TRBD1. J gave up 8 bases and V 6 bases, and 5 bases lay outside the gene matches. CDR3 size: 12 residues. Here the CDR3 DNA reads TGTGCCAGCAGGACAGGGGTTTCGGGCTACACCTTC. It encodes CASRTGVSGYTF.

This chain uses TRBV5-1 with TRBJ1-1; D call uncertain. This CDR3 contains 14 residues. Trimming removed 4 bases at V and 0 bases at J, with 10 bases between. Germline V gene sequence: CDR1 SGHRS, CDR2 YFSETQ. The CDR3 loop is CASSLSRMNTEAFF. CDR3 nucleotides: TGCGCCAGCAGCCTGTCCCGCATGAACACTGAAGCTTTCTTT.

The chain links TRBV5-1 to TRBJ2-3, with 14 positions matching TRBD2. The CDR3 spans 18 residues. Germline V gives CDR1 SGHRS, CDR2 YFSETQ. With 4 bases clipped from V and 0 bases from J, the junction kept 7 bases outside the gene matches. Written as DNA, the CDR3 is TGCGCCAGCAGCAGAGGGACTAGCGGGAGCCCTAGCACAGATACGCAGTATTTT. Protein sequence: CASSRGTSGSPSTDTQYF.

The chain links TRBV29-1 to TRBJ1-2; 7 nucleotides agree with TRBD1. The CDR3 length is 12 residues. Unmatched junction bases numbered 7, after V lost 6 bases and J lost 6 bases. Germline CDR1 SQVTM, CDR2 ANQGSEA. CDR3 sequence: CSVLQGRDGYTF. Written as DNA, the CDR3 is TGCAGCGTGCTACAGGGGCGGGATGGCTACACCTTC.

The V and J genes are TRBV6-5 and TRBJ2-3; perhaps D is TRBD1 or TRBD2 (5 bases each). The CDR3 has 15 amino acids. Trimming shortened V by 2 bases and J by 0 bases, and 9 bases separated the two germline ends. The V gene's germline CDR1 is MNHEY and CDR2 SVGAGI. This CDR3 reads CASSYEGLSTDTQYF. CDR3 sequence (DNA): TGTGCCAGCAGTTACGAGGGGCTAAGCACAGATACGCAGTATTTT.

V is TRBV7-9 and J is TRBJ1-5, with no clear D. V lost 5 bases and J lost 4, with 9 bases in between. The CDR3 has 13 amino acids. CDR1 SEHNR and CDR2 FQNEAQ come from the germline V gene (reference sequence). The CDR3: CASSLTENQPQHF. In nucleotides, the CDR3 is TGTGCCAGCAGCCTAACAGAAAATCAGCCCCAGCATTTT.

This sequence joins TRBV12-3 or TRBV12-4 and TRBJ2-5; TRBD1 agrees at 7 bases. V shed 5 bases and J 13 bases; nucleotides not matched to a gene: 10. The CDR3 has 12 residues. The CDR3 spells CASSPGTAVRYF. CDR3 in DNA: TGTGCCAGCAGTCCCGGGACAGCCGTCCGGTACTTC.

The V gene is TRBV5-1, the J gene TRBJ1-6, with D possibly TRBD1 on 6 matching bases. Looked up from germline, CDR1 is SGHRS and CDR2 is YFSETQ. The CDR3 consists of 15 residues. V lost 0 bases to trimming and J lost 14 bases, with 18 bases between them. DNA of the CDR3: TGCGCCAGCAGCTTGGTGACAGGAGGTGGAGAGGCCCTCCACTTT. This codes for CASSLVTGGGEALHF.

V usage is TRBV7-8 and J usage is TRBJ2-7; TRBD1 agrees at 7 bases. The CDR3 extends over 13 amino acids. Germline CDR1 SGHVS, CDR2 FQNEAQ. With 5 bases clipped from V and 5 bases from J, the junction kept 6 bases outside the gene matches. Here the CDR3 reads CASSTTGYHEQYF. The CDR3 region has the DNA TGTGCCAGCAGCACGACAGGGTACCACGAGCAGTACTTC.

The chain couples TRBV28 to TRBJ1-1; unclear D gene. Germline lookup yields CDR1 MDHEN and CDR2 SYDVKM. The CDR3 covers 11 residues. Trimming stripped 7 bases from V and 3 bases from J, with 6 bases between. The CDR3 loop is CASTQYTEAFF. For the CDR3, the DNA is TGTGCCAGCACCCAGTACACTGAAGCTTTCTTT. The full variable domain, completed using reference TRBV28 and TRBJ1-1, is DVKVTQSSRYLVKRTGEKVFLECVQDMDHENMFWYRQDPGLGLRLIYFSYDVKMKEKGDIPEGYSVSREKKERFSLILESASTNQTSMYLCASTQYTEAFFGQGTRLTVV.

The chain has TRBV2 and TRBJ2-7, with D unclear. The CDR3 loop spans 12 amino acids. Germline-derived CDR1 and CDR2 are SNHLY and FYNNEI. Deletions cut 10 bases from V and 5 bases from J, with 15 bases between. In DNA, the CDR3 is TGTGCCATCCGGTATAAGCTCCACGAGCAGTACTTC. Protein sequence: CAIRYKLHEQYF.

The V call is TRBV30, the J call TRBJ2-3; D assignment may be TRBD1 or TRBD2 (5 bases each). With 4 bases removed from V and 3 bases from J, the gap between germline ends came to 11 bases. The CDR3 sequence is 13 residues long. Germline V gives CDR1 GTSNPN, CDR2 SVGIG (reference sequence). The DNA for the CDR3 is TGTGCCTGGAAGCCGTGGGGGACAGATACGCAGTATTTT. The encoded protein is CAWKPWGTDTQYF.

The V gene is TRBV7-9, the J gene TRBJ1-6; 9 bases agree with TRBD1. The CDR3 totals 13 residues. V gave up 6 bases and J gave up 6 bases; unmatched junction bases: 0. Germline assignment: CDR1 SEHNR and CDR2 FQNEAQ (reference sequence). CDR3 in DNA: TGTGCCAGCAGGGGACAGGGTAATTCACCCCTCCACTTT. Residues: CASRGQGNSPLHF.

The rearrangement links TRBV27 to TRBJ2-7; 7 bases align to TRBD1. Germline V CDR1 and CDR2: MNHEY, SMNVEV (reference sequence). This CDR3 spans 17 amino acids. J lost 5 bases, V lost 3 bases, and 16 bases had no gene match. CDR3 sequence (DNA): TGTGCCAGCAGTTTCTTCAAAATAACAGGGGTTCGCGACGAGCAGTACTTC. Amino acid sequence: CASSFFKITGVRDEQYF.

The CDR3 nucleotides are TGTGCCAGCAGGGACTCATACATGAACACTGAAGCTTTCTTT. This gives the protein CASRDSYMNTEAFF. The chain employs TRBV28 and TRBJ1-1; no clear D gene. Germline assignment: CDR1 MDHEN and CDR2 SYDVKM. The CDR3 has 14 residues. V was cut by 6 bases and J by 0 bases, with 11 bases left in between.

This sequence joins TRBV16 and TRBJ1-2, with D uncertain. V shed 3 bases and J shed 6 bases, with 8 bases lying between them. The CDR3 loop spans 12 amino acids. The germline V gene has CDR1 KGHSY and CDR2 FQNENV. The CDR3 DNA reads as TGTGCCAGCAGCCATGGCGCAGATGGCTACACCTTC. Amino acid sequence: CASSHGADGYTF.